This TCR beta chain was obtained from a study of blood T cell repertoires in COVID-19. Sequencing was performed with immunoSEQ multiplex PCR; in TCRdb, only in-frame clones are kept and a portion is missing. This table has around 260,000 clones, approximately 88% appearing once. Losses at the gene ends were 3 bases for V and 7 bases for J; bases not matched to a gene: 10. Germline V gene lookup returns CDR1 KGHSH and CDR2 LQKENI. The CDR3 loop spans 16 amino acids. The genes are TRBV18 and TRBJ1-5; 9 bases match TRBD1. This clonotype was sampled from a human donor in a cohort sampled during active COVID-19. The sequenced material came from peripheral blood. This chain's CDR3 is CASSPSGTGTMQPQHF. CDR3 nucleotide sequence: TGTGCCAGCTCACCCTCCGGGACAGGGACGATGCAGCCCCAGCATTTT.